This is a list of T cell receptor beta chains from one sample in a study of T-cell reconstitution after alpha-beta-depleted transplantation in children. Each CDR3 protein gets one entry after TCRdb re-called the PCR reads with MiXCR. This sample has 27,000 or so distinct CDR3 sequences, with 15% to 20% found just once. Sequenced here: PBMCs, mostly from graft donor cells, sampled 60 days after TCRalphabeta/CD19-depleted stem cell transplant. All receptors derive from a male patient between 2 and 15 years old who had a stem cell transplant for acute lymphoblastic leukemia, so the T cells may come from the graft donor. The CDR3 runs from the conserved cysteine through the conserved F or W. The D gene is left open where the match is weak. Where a row states a size, it is once, few, many or the class of an expanded clone; other rows omit it.

v_call	clone_size	d_call	j_call	cdr3_nt	cdr3_aa
TRBV27	few	TRBD1	TRBJ1-5	TGTGCCAGCAGTAGGGCAGGGGGCCAGCCCCAGCATTTT	CASSRAGGQPQHF
TRBV18	.	.	TRBJ1-1	TGTGCCAGCTCACCACAGACAGGTCCTTCGAACACTGAAGCTTTCTTT	CASSPQTGPSNTEAFF
TRBV7-2	many	.	TRBJ2-1	TGTGCCAGCAGCTTAGGGTCCCAATACAATGAGCAGTTCTTC	CASSLGSQYNEQFF
TRBV7-9	.	.	TRBJ2-5	TGTGCCAGCAGCTTAGATGGATCGAGGGAGACCCAGTACTTC	CASSLDGSRETQYF
TRBV12-3/TRBV12-4	few	.	TRBJ2-3	TGTGCCAGCATCTTTGTGAGGGACCCCACAGATACGCAGTATTTT	CASIFVRDPTDTQYF
TRBV5-1	many	.	TRBJ1-4	TGCGCCAGCAGCTCCGGGCCGAATGAAAAACTGTTTTTT	CASSSGPNEKLFF
TRBV5-5	.	.	TRBJ2-7	TGTGCCAGCAGCTTCCCCTTGGGGCGTCCGGACGAGCAGTACTTC	CASSFPLGRPDEQYF
TRBV6-2/TRBV6-3	few	TRBD1	TRBJ1-1	TGTGCCAGCAGTAGCCCGAAGTTGGGACAGGGTGCGGGAATTGAAGCTTTCTTT	CASSSPKLGQGAGIEAFF
TRBV9	.	.	TRBJ2-1	TGTGCCAGCAGCGTAGATTCGAGACTCCGGAATGAGCAGTTCTTC	CASSVDSRLRNEQFF
TRBV4-2	many	.	TRBJ2-7	TGTGCCAGCAGCCAAGAACGAGGGGGGTGGATAAGCTCCTACGAGCAGTACTTC	CASSQERGGWISSYEQYF
TRBV28	few	.	TRBJ1-5	TGTGCCAGCAGGAGGGGCGGTCAGCCCCAGCATTTT	CASRRGGQPQHF
TRBV28	many	TRBD1	TRBJ1-2	TGTGCCAGCAGCTCTTCGACAGGGACTTTGGCTGGCGGCTACACCTTC	CASSSSTGTLAGGYTF
TRBV25-1	.	.	TRBJ2-3	TGTGCCAGCAGTCTTCACTTACCAGATACGCAGTATTTT	CASSLHLPDTQYF
TRBV7-9	.	TRBD1	TRBJ1-2	TGTGCCAGCAGTAAAGGACAGGGGGATGGCTACACCTTC	CASSKGQGDGYTF
TRBV29-1	many	.	TRBJ2-6	TGCAGCCCGGAGAGGACAGTATACTCTGTGGCCAACGTCCTGACTTTC	CSPERTVYSVANVLTF
TRBV7-9	.	TRBD2	TRBJ2-1	TGTGCCAGCAGCCAGGGACTAGCGGGGGCCTCCTACAATGAGCAGTTCTTC	CASSQGLAGASYNEQFF
TRBV18	.	.	TRBJ2-6	TGTGCCAGCTCACCACGCTGGAGGGGGCATGAAGGACTATACTCTGGGGCCAACGTCCTGACTTTC	CASSPRWRGHEGLYSGANVLTF
TRBV7-2	.	TRBD2	TRBJ2-5	TGTGCCAGCAGCTCCCTTGGCGGGGGGGCCAGTTGGGAGACCCAGTACTTC	CASSSLGGGASWETQYF
TRBV9	many	.	TRBJ2-7	TGTGCCAGCAGCGTCTCCGGGGTAACGGCGTGGGAGCAGTACTTC	CASSVSGVTAWEQYF
TRBV5-1	medium-sized	.	TRBJ1-2	TGCGCCAGCAGCTTGGAAGGTCCAGATAACTATGGCTACACCTTC	CASSLEGPDNYGYTF
TRBV5-5	few	.	TRBJ2-7	TGTGCCAGCAGCTTGGGCAGGGGGGGGTACGAGCAGTACTTC	CASSLGRGGYEQYF
TRBV5-1	many	TRBD2	TRBJ2-5	TGCGCCAGCAGCTTCGGGGGGGAAGAGACCCAGTACTTC	CASSFGGEETQYF
TRBV4-2	few	.	TRBJ2-5	TGTGCCAGCAGCCGGGCCGGGGACGGGGAGACCCAGTACTTC	CASSRAGDGETQYF
TRBV5-1	many	.	TRBJ2-2	TGCGCCAGCAGCTTGAGGGTCGGGGACACCGGGGAGCTGTTTTTT	CASSLRVGDTGELFF
TRBV5-6	medium-sized	.	TRBJ1-2	TGTGCCAGCAGTCACGGCCAAACCCTGGCCGGTTATGGCTACACCTTC	CASSHGQTLAGYGYTF
TRBV20-1	few	TRBD2	TRBJ2-7	TGCAGTGCTAAAGGATCGCGGGGGGACTCCTACGAGCAGTACTTC	CSAKGSRGDSYEQYF
TRBV3-1	.	.	TRBJ1-6	TGTGCCAGCAGCCGTCGGAGGGCTGACTCCTATAATTCACCCCTCCACTTT	CASSRRRADSYNSPLHF
TRBV28	.	.	TRBJ1-2	TGTGCCAGCAGGACGGGACAAGGGCACTATGGCTACACCTTC	CASRTGQGHYGYTF
TRBV7-2	many	TRBD1	TRBJ2-7	TGTGCCAGCAGCCCCACCAAGGGACAGGGCTACGAGCAGTACTTC	CASSPTKGQGYEQYF
TRBV11-3	few	TRBD1	TRBJ2-7	TGTGCCAGCTTTCCTACAGGGGATTCCTACGAGCAGTACTTC	CASFPTGDSYEQYF
TRBV5-4	few	TRBD1	TRBJ1-1	TGTGCCAGCAGCTTCGGATATGGACAGGGGAACACTGAAGCTTTCTTT	CASSFGYGQGNTEAFF
TRBV7-9	.	.	TRBJ2-7	TGTGCCAGCAGCACAGGGATCCACGAGCAGTACTTC	CASSTGIHEQYF
TRBV11-3	few	TRBD1	TRBJ2-3	TGTGCCAGCAGCTTAAACGGACAGGGCACAGATACGCAGTATTTT	CASSLNGQGTDTQYF
TRBV18	.	TRBD2	TRBJ2-5	TGTGCCAGCTCACTAACGCGGACTAGCCAGGAGACCCAGTACTTC	CASSLTRTSQETQYF
TRBV29-1	once	.	TRBJ2-7	TGCAGCGCCCAATCTCATGAGGGGGGCGAGCAGTACTTC	CSAQSHEGGEQYF
TRBV19	few	.	TRBJ2-1	TGTGCCAGCAAAGGGGGGGTTTTGGGGAATGAGCAGTTCTTC	CASKGGVLGNEQFF
TRBV28	few	TRBD1	TRBJ1-4	TGTGCCAGCAGTTGGGGGACAGTGGCCGAAAAACTGTTTTTT	CASSWGTVAEKLFF
TRBV27	many	.	TRBJ2-7	TGTGCCAGCAGCTCTCATAGCGGTACCTACGAGCAGTACTTC	CASSSHSGTYEQYF
TRBV20-1	many	.	TRBJ2-1	TGCAGTGCTAGAGAGATATCAAGCGGTTATGCCTACAATGAGCAGTTCTTC	CSAREISSGYAYNEQFF
TRBV4-2	few	.	TRBJ2-3	TGTGCCAGCAGCCAAGTGGCAGATACGCAGTATTTT	CASSQVADTQYF
TRBV20-1	many	TRBD2	TRBJ2-5	TGCAGTGCTAGTGAAGCTCTAGCGGGGGCAGAGACCCAGTACTTC	CSASEALAGAETQYF
TRBV7-2	many	TRBD2	TRBJ2-7	TGTGCCAGCAGCCCGAGCGGGGGGTTCTACGAGCAGTACTTC	CASSPSGGFYEQYF
TRBV29-1	few	.	TRBJ1-4	TGCAGCGTTAGCGGAGGAATTAATGAAAAACTGTTTTTT	CSVSGGINEKLFF
TRBV4-2	.	.	TRBJ2-1	TGTGCCAGCAGCCAAAAGGGGCTAGATGAGCAGTTCTTC	CASSQKGLDEQFF
TRBV5-1	few	TRBD2	TRBJ2-5	TGCGCCAGCCGCCCCACTAGCGGGGGAGAGACCCAGTACTTC	CASRPTSGGETQYF
TRBV20-1	few	.	TRBJ2-7	TGCAGTGCTAGAAGGGACGGGGGGCTCTACGAGCAGTACTTC	CSARRDGGLYEQYF